This entry lists 14 T cell receptor beta chains sequenced from one sample in a study of vaccination and CD4 T cells after COVID-19. Their antigens are not known. Regarding treatment: approximately nine-day PBMC culture with coronavirus spike peptide pools or control peptides (ViraFEST assay). The Oncomine TCR Beta short-read assay was applied to DNA of cultured CD4+ T cells. One entry per CDR3 protein results from TCRdb running MiXCR on the PCR reads. This table holds about 3,600 distinct CDR3 sequences, 15% to 20% found once. The sample comprised CD4+ T cells from blood, cultured in vitro. The receptors here all came from a human donor who had recovered from COVID-19.

The CDR3 region is CSARDQGGNTIYF. DNA for the CDR3: TGCAGTGCTAGAGATCAAGGGGGAAACACCATATATTTT. The chain carries TRBV20-1 and TRBJ1-3; unclear D gene. The CDR3 contains 13 residues. CDR1 is DFQATT and CDR2 is SNEGSKA in the germline V gene (reference sequence). Trimming removed 0 bases at V and 4 bases at J, with 7 bases between.

This clonotype was picked up a small number of times. The rearrangement joins TRBV11-2 to TRBJ2-3, with D tentatively TRBD1 or TRBD2 (5 bases each). This CDR3 contains 16 residues. The V gene lost 2 bases and the J gene lost 1 base, with 13 bases spanning the gap. Germline V gene sequence: CDR1 SGHAT, CDR2 FQNNGV. As DNA, the CDR3 is TGTGCCAGCAGCTTAACGGGGCTAGCTGGCACAGATACGCAGTATTTT. Residues: CASSLTGLAGTDTQYF.

The V and J genes are TRBV14 and TRBJ1-4; TRBD1 might be the D (5 bases). Germline CDR1 and CDR2: SGHDN and FVKESK. V shed 6 bases and J shed 5 bases, with 10 bases lying between them. The CDR3 has 13 residues. The CDR3 bases are TGTGCCAGCAGACGGGGGGGGAATGAAAAACTGTTTTTT. It codes for CASRRGGNEKLFF.

The J gene is TRBJ2-4, the V gene TRBV24-1; weak D call: TRBD1 (6 bases). Trimming cost V 2 bases and J 0 bases, with 31 bases left between them. This CDR3 is 23 amino acids long. Germline CDR1 KGHDR, CDR2 SFDVKD. The CDR3 nucleotides are TGTGCCACCAGTGATTGCCCCCGGGGTGTGAACTTGTGGGGGCCCATAGCCAAAAACATTCAGTACTTC. Translation gives CATSDCPRGVNLWGPIAKNIQYF.

This clonotype occurred a few times. The chain joins TRBV15 to TRBJ2-7; D may be TRBD2 (6 bases). V lost 2 bases to trimming and J lost 0 bases, with 11 bases between them. The CDR3 is 15 residues long. The germline gives CDR1 LNHNV, CDR2 YYDKDF (reference sequence). The CDR3 DNA reads TGTGCCACCAGCAGACCGGGGGTGGACTCCTACGAGCAGTACTTC. It translates to CATSRPGVDSYEQYF.

In its sample, this clonotype was seen a few times. The CDR3 sequence: CASSERTLANTGELFF. The CDR3, as DNA: TGTGCCAGCAGCGAGCGGACACTGGCGAACACCGGGGAGCTGTTTTTT. The chain uses TRBV11-2 and TRBJ2-2, with D perhaps TRBD1 or TRBD2 (5 bases each). This CDR3 has 16 residues. The germline V and J ends were trimmed by 5 bases and 0 bases, with 13 bases remaining between them. Per the germline V gene, CDR1 is SGHAT and CDR2 is FQNNGV.

This clonotype was picked up a small number of times. This chain uses TRBV6-5 with TRBJ2-2; 8 bases agree with TRBD1. After removal of 4 bases from V and 2 bases from J, the junction contained 6 bases not matched to a gene. The CDR3 loop spans 16 amino acids. The germline gives CDR1 MNHEY, CDR2 SVGAGI. CDR3 amino acids: CASSSYSGGNTGELFF. As DNA, the CDR3 is TGTGCCAGCAGTTCGTATTCAGGGGGCAACACCGGGGAGCTGTTTTTT.

This clonotype is labeled large (0.1 to 1%). The chain combines TRBV30 with TRBJ1-2, with 8 bases lining up with TRBD1. Unmatched junction bases numbered 5, after V lost 2 bases and J lost 6 bases. The CDR3 spans 13 residues. From germline, CDR1 is GTSNPN and CDR2 SVGIG (reference sequence). CDR3 sequence (DNA): TGTGCCTGGAGTCTAGGACAGGGACATGGCTACACCTTC. This translates into CAWSLGQGHGYTF.

This clonotype showed up just a few times. The chain carries TRBV6-1 and TRBJ1-5; TRBD1 matches at 10 bases. The germline V gene encodes CDR1 MNHNS and CDR2 SASEGT. The V gene end was trimmed by 6 bases and the J gene end by 3 bases; junction bases not matched to a gene: 5. The CDR3 is made up of 15 amino acids. The CDR3 spells CASRTGTGDNQPQHF. CDR3 sequence (DNA): TGTGCCAGCAGAACCGGGACAGGGGACAATCAGCCCCAGCATTTT.

V usage is TRBV7-9 and J usage is TRBJ2-1; 12 nucleotides match TRBD2. The germline V gene encodes CDR1 SEHNR and CDR2 FQNEAQ (reference sequence). The CDR3 covers 13 residues. The V segment lost 3 bases and the J segment 10 bases; nucleotides outside the gene matches: 1. The CDR3 DNA reads TGTGCCAGCAGCTTGACTAGCGGGGGAGAGCAGTTCTTC. Protein: CASSLTSGGEQFF.

This clonotype has more than one count but fewer than ten. This chain joins TRBV7-3 and TRBJ2-3; D is possibly TRBD1 or TRBD2 (5 bases each). Trimming pared 6 bases from V and 0 bases from J, leaving 16 bases between. Germline V gene lookup returns CDR1 SGHTA and CDR2 FQGTGA. This CDR3 region has 16 residues. As DNA, the CDR3 is TGTGCCAGCAGTCCCGGGGCCCAAAGTAGCACAGATACGCAGTATTTT. Its translation: CASSPGAQSSTDTQYF.

The count of this clonotype is one. This chain links TRBV4-1 with TRBJ1-3; D remains unclear. V was clipped by 1 base and J by 0 bases, with 7 bases between them. CDR1 and CDR2 (germline): MGHRA, YSYEKL. The CDR3 has 15 residues. The CDR3 region is CASSQAGFSGNTIYF. In nucleotides, the CDR3 is TGCGCCAGCAGCCAAGCGGGCTTCTCTGGAAACACCATATATTTT.

This clonotype ranks as medium-sized. The gene calls are TRBV27 and TRBJ1-2, with D perhaps TRBD1 (5 bases). Germline V gives CDR1 MNHEY, CDR2 SMNVEV (reference sequence). The CDR3 spans 14 residues. Trimming cost V 2 bases and J 6 bases, with 13 bases left between them. The CDR3 reads CASSLIPGGDGYTF. For the CDR3, the DNA is TGTGCCAGCAGTTTAATCCCTGGGGGAGATGGCTACACCTTC.

The chain links TRBV5-4 to TRBJ2-5; D is unclear. Trimming cost V 0 bases and J 2 bases, with 11 bases left between them. From germline, CDR1 is SGHNT and CDR2 YYREEE (reference sequence). The CDR3 consists of 15 residues. In DNA, the CDR3 is TGTGCCAGCAGCTTGGAAGGGCTGACGCAAGAGACCCAGTACTTC. This codes for CASSLEGLTQETQYF.